This T cell receptor beta chain was observed in a study of cytomegalovirus exposure and HLA in healthy donors. Concerning this clone: Its antigen remains unidentified.

Amplification used 60 Vbeta primers and 13 Jbeta primers. The repertoire was sequenced with immunoSEQ multiplex PCR; TCRdb's copy has only in-frame clones and lacks some. The sample consists of about 150,000 clones, 84% of them appearing once. General study points: Altogether, more than 150 TCR beta chains were recorded as cytomegalovirus-associated.

Trimming removed 7 bases from V and 6 bases from J; junction bases left unmatched: 17. The germline V gene has CDR1 SGHNT and CDR2 YYREEE (reference sequence). This CDR3 spans 19 amino acids. Those who donated were healthy bone marrow donors. The sequence came from a boy aged 2 to 10 in good health and CMV-seronegative. The gene calls are TRBV5-4 and TRBJ2-2; TRBD2 agrees at 14 bases. Sequencing was done on a sample of PBMCs. The CDR3 here is CASRSTSGGAFSVSGELFF. The CDR3 region has the DNA TGTGCCAGCCGTTCGACTAGCGGGGGGGCCTTTTCAGTGTCCGGGGAGCTGTTTTTT.